A selection of T cell receptor beta chains follows, all from one sample in a study of blood T cells in healthy people across ages. TCRdb recomputed calls from the 5' RACE reads with MiXCR, one row per CDR3 protein. Among 800,000 to 950,000 distinct CDR3 sequences listed, under 50% were seen once. Material: blood. All receptors derive from a man aged 25 to 40 in good health. Each CDR3 is given with its conserved first and last residue. D genes are given only for firm matches. Only part of the rows carry a size: once, few, many, or a class if the clone is expanded.

d_gene	abundance	v_gene	j_gene	CDR3nt	CDR3aa
TRBD1	once	TRBV7-9	TRBJ1-2	TGTGCCAGCAGCTTACCCAGGACAGGGGGCTCTGGCTACACCTTC	CASSLPRTGGSGYTF
.	.	TRBV7-2	TRBJ1-5	TGTGCCAGCAGCTTATGGGTGGATCAGCCCCAGCATTTT	CASSLWVDQPQHF
.	.	TRBV7-2	TRBJ2-1	TGTGCCAGCAGCTTAGTTGGGGGGTCCTCGTTCTTC	CASSLVGGSSFF
TRBD2	.	TRBV7-2	TRBJ2-3	TGTGCCAGCAGCTTGCGACCCAGCGGGGGGCCCAGTAGCACAGATACGCAGTATTTT	CASSLRPSGGPSSTDTQYF
.	.	TRBV29-1	TRBJ1-5	TGCAGCGTTGGGTCGGCACGAGATCAGCCCCAGCATTTT	CSVGSARDQPQHF
TRBD1	.	TRBV20-1	TRBJ2-5	TGCAGTGCTAGAGATAGTACAGGGGCAACTCAGGGCGGTAAAGAGACCCAGTACTTC	CSARDSTGATQGGKETQYF
.	.	TRBV25-1	TRBJ2-7	TGTGCCAGCACGGACACCTACACCTACGAGCAGTACTTC	CASTDTYTYEQYF
TRBD1	.	TRBV5-1	TRBJ2-1	TGCGCCAGCAGCTTGGAGACAGGGGGCTTCGGTGAGCAGTTCTTC	CASSLETGGFGEQFF
.	.	TRBV6-1	TRBJ2-3	TGTGCCAGCAGTGAAGGTTTTAGCGGATTGGCGGATACGCAGTATTTT	CASSEGFSGLADTQYF
.	.	TRBV7-9	TRBJ2-2	TGTGCCAGCAGCTTAGGAGGGACGTCCGGGGAGCTGTTTTTT	CASSLGGTSGELFF
.	few	TRBV7-2	TRBJ1-6	TGTGCCAGCAGCGAGATGGTTGGTTCACCCCTCCACTTT	CASSEMVGSPLHF
TRBD2	few	TRBV6-2/TRBV6-3	TRBJ2-7	TGTGCCGCGTTAGCGGGGGGCTCCTACGAGCAGTACTTC	CAALAGGSYEQYF
.	many	TRBV11-1	TRBJ2-2	TGTGCCAGCAGCTTAGAGCGGAACACCGGGGAGCTGTTTTTT	CASSLERNTGELFF
.	few	TRBV7-9	TRBJ2-3	TGTGCCAGCAGCCCTCAGCGGACTTATCGCACAGATACGCAGTATTTT	CASSPQRTYRTDTQYF
TRBD1	few	TRBV12-3/TRBV12-4	TRBJ1-5	TGTGCCAGCAGTTTGGGACAGGGGTTAAAACAGCCCCAGCATTTT	CASSLGQGLKQPQHF
TRBD1	few	TRBV10-3	TRBJ2-1	TGTGCCATCAGTGGGGAAGGACAGGGCAATGAGCAGTTCTTC	CAISGEGQGNEQFF
TRBD2	.	TRBV12-3/TRBV12-4	TRBJ2-3	TGTGCCAGCAGACGTCTGTCCCTAGCGGAGCTCACAGATACGCAGTATTTT	CASRRLSLAELTDTQYF
.	.	TRBV6-6	TRBJ1-2	TGTGCCAGCAGTTACTCGACCCACCGCCCATATGGCTACACCTTC	CASSYSTHRPYGYTF
.	.	TRBV28	TRBJ2-1	TGTGCCACTTTCGCTAGGGACAATGAGCAGTTCTTC	CATFARDNEQFF
.	.	TRBV4-1	TRBJ2-3	TGCGCCAGCAGCCGCCCAAGAGGGGACACCACTAGCACAGATACGCAGTATTTT	CASSRPRGDTTSTDTQYF
.	few	TRBV18	TRBJ2-1	TGTGCCAGCTCACCAAGCAGGGACAATGAGCAGTTCTTC	CASSPSRDNEQFF
TRBD2	.	TRBV29-1	TRBJ2-5	TGCAGCGTTGAAGCGGCGGGGGGAGAGACCCAGTACTTC	CSVEAAGGETQYF
.	few	TRBV18	TRBJ2-3	TGTGCCAGCTCACCACGAATCGATACGCAGTATTTT	CASSPRIDTQYF
.	.	TRBV12-3/TRBV12-4	TRBJ2-5	TGTGCCAGCAGTTCATCGGGGACCGCGGAGACCCAGTACTTC	CASSSSGTAETQYF
.	.	TRBV6-5	TRBJ2-7	TGTGCCAGCAGTTACGAGAAAGGGTTCTACGAGCAGTACTTC	CASSYEKGFYEQYF
.	.	TRBV28	TRBJ1-2	TGTGCCAGCAGTTCGAGGGACTGTTACTATGGCTACACCTTC	CASSSRDCYYGYTF
TRBD2	many	TRBV4-2	TRBJ2-1	TGTGCCAGCAGCCAAACTAGCGTCTCCTACAATGAGCAGTTCTTC	CASSQTSVSYNEQFF
.	.	TRBV6-2/TRBV6-3	TRBJ1-2	TGTGCCAGCAGTCGAGACCAAAAACATGGCTACACCTTC	CASSRDQKHGYTF
.	few	TRBV6-5	TRBJ2-7	TGTGCCAGCTTATCATCTGGCGAGCAGTACTTC	CASLSSGEQYF
.	.	TRBV5-5	TRBJ1-2	TGTGCCAGCAGCTTGCGGGGGATCACGAATGGCTACACCTTC	CASSLRGITNGYTF
.	few	TRBV20-1	TRBJ1-2	TGCAGTGCTAGAGATAGCCTCAACTATGGCTACACCTTC	CSARDSLNYGYTF
.	many	TRBV7-2	TRBJ2-1	TGTGCCAGCAGCTTAGCGGGGAGAGAGCAGTTCTTC	CASSLAGREQFF
.	.	TRBV20-1	TRBJ2-5	TGCAGTGCTAGGTCAACAGACAGATCAGAGACCCAGTACTTC	CSARSTDRSETQYF